This T cell receptor (beta chain) was retrieved from a study of shared clonotypes between healthy human individuals. Broader study findings: Non-shared clonotypes had lower generation probabilities than clonotypes shared by all four sorted-subset donors. Exclusively blood specimens were collected; tissue repertoires likely differ. Sequencing depth was expected to affect clonotype sharing among donors.

The V gene lost 4 bases and the J gene lost 4 bases, with 8 bases spanning the gap. This CDR3 spans 13 amino acids. Germline V gene sequence: CDR1 SGHDT, CDR2 YYEEEE. Sequencing was performed with immunoSEQ multiplex PCR; in TCRdb, only in-frame clones are kept and a portion is missing. This sample yields around 700,000 clones, of which just over 90% are seen a single time; 24% belongs to the top ten. Comment on this clone: What it recognizes is unknown.

CD45RO negativity and positive selection for CCR7 defined naive CD8 cells, a population that excluded terminally differentiated effector memory CD45RA+ cells. The donor population consisted of healthy HIV-negative adults with no recent acute infections or vaccinations. V gene TRBV5-6 combines with J gene TRBJ2-2, with D possibly TRBD1 on 5 matching bases. Specimen: naive CD8+ T cells sorted from blood. The receptor was derived from a man aged 30 to 45 in good health. This CDR3 is CASSQGATGELFF. In DNA form, the CDR3 reads TGTGCCAGCAGCCAGGGTGCCACCGGGGAGCTGTTTTTT.